A single sample is the source of the 20 T cell receptor beta chains below, sequenced in a study of shared clonotypes between healthy human individuals. Here immunoSEQ multiplex PCR was the method, and the copy in TCRdb shows in-frame clones only, minus some. The sample records fewer than 3 million clones, around 90% being singletons. Sequencing was carried out using naive CD4+ T cells from PBMCs. As to subset: CD45RA+ positively selected. These receptors all come from a man aged 18 to 35 in good health. Some clones in this sample may be carry-over from other donors' samples.

The V call is TRBV29-1, the J call TRBJ2-3; 7 nucleotides line up with TRBD2. The V gene end was trimmed by 1 base and the J gene end by 1 base; junction bases not matched to a gene: 5. Looked up from germline, CDR1 is SQVTM and CDR2 is ANQGSEA. This CDR3 comprises 15 residues. CDR3 amino acids: CSVEGLAEGTDTQYF. CDR3 sequence (DNA): TGCAGCGTTGAAGGGCTAGCGGAGGGCACAGATACGCAGTATTTT.

The chain has TRBV19 and TRBJ2-7; 7 nucleotides line up with TRBD1. The CDR3 extends over 15 amino acids. The trim removed 4 bases at V and 3 bases at J, leaving 9 bases unmatched. Germline CDR1 and CDR2: LNHDA and SQIVND (reference sequence). This CDR3 is CASSSPRDRDYEQYF. The CDR3 coding sequence is TGTGCCAGTAGTAGCCCCCGGGACAGAGACTACGAGCAGTACTTC.

The chain links TRBV5-1 to TRBJ2-1; possibly TRBD1 for D (5 bases). V lost 6 bases and J 7 bases, leaving 20 bases between the germline ends. Germline values: CDR1 SGHRS, CDR2 YFSETQ. This CDR3 contains 15 residues. The CDR3 region has the DNA TGCGCCAGCACCCCTAACCCCAGGGTGGAGAATGAGCAGTTCTTC. It encodes CASTPNPRVENEQFF.

The chain couples TRBV7-8 to TRBJ2-5, with D possibly TRBD1 on 6 matching bases. Trimming left V 2 bases short and J 5 bases short, with 12 bases between. Germline CDR1 and CDR2: SGHVS and FQNEAQ. CDR3 length: 14 residues. The CDR3 sequence: CASSLLGAGETQYF. The CDR3 DNA sequence: TGTGCCAGCAGCTTATTGGGGGCTGGGGAGACCCAGTACTTC.

V and J are TRBV5-1 and TRBJ1-6; 11 bases line up with TRBD1. After removal of 5 bases from V and 10 bases from J, the junction contained 5 bases not matched to a gene. Germline V gene lookup returns CDR1 SGHRS and CDR2 YFSETQ. The CDR3 covers 14 residues. In DNA, the CDR3 is TGCGCCAGCAGGCGGACAGGGGGCAACTCACCCCTCCACTTT. The encoded protein is CASRRTGGNSPLHF.

DNA of the CDR3: TGCGCCAGCAGCCATGACAGGGGCAATGAGCAGTTCTTC. The encoded protein is CASSHDRGNEQFF. The chain employs TRBV5-1 and TRBJ2-1; 8 nucleotides align to TRBD1. Unmatched junction bases numbered 3, after V lost 4 bases and J lost 6 bases. CDR1 and CDR2 from the germline V gene are SGHRS and YFSETQ. The CDR3 totals 13 residues.

This clone has just one count. This CDR3 reads CASSRGARASGNTIYF. The CDR3 coding sequence is TGCGCCAGCAGTCGGGGGGCTCGCGCCTCTGGAAACACCATATATTTT. The chain combines TRBV4-3 with TRBJ1-3; possibly TRBD1 for D (6 bases). Germline CDR1 and CDR2: LGHNA and YSLEER. The CDR3 loop spans 16 amino acids. Trimming shortened V by 6 bases and J by 0 bases, and 15 bases separated the two germline ends.

The rearrangement joins TRBV18 to TRBJ1-4; TRBD1 aligns across 10 bases. The germline CDR1 and CDR2 sequences are KGHSH and LQKENI. Losses at the gene ends were 3 bases for V and 5 bases for J; bases not matched to a gene: 3. This CDR3 has 15 residues. CDR3 DNA sequence: TGTGCCAGCTCACCCGGGACAGGGGAGAATGAAAAACTGTTTTTT. Translating gives CASSPGTGENEKLFF. Filled out from reference TRBV18 and TRBJ1-4, the complete variable domain reads NAGVMQNPRHLVRRRGQEARLRCSPMKGHSHVYWYRQLPEEGLKFMVYLQKENIIDESGMPKERFSAEFPKEGPSILRIQQVVRGDSAAYFCASSPGTGENEKLFFGSGTQLSVL.

This clone has only a few counts. At one boundary the junction diverges from the germline segment, which might be a read error. The rearrangement links TRBV29-1 to TRBJ1-1; TRBD1 might be the D (6 bases). Germline V gene lookup returns CDR1 SQVTM and CDR2 ANQGSEA. The CDR3 consists of 11 residues. In DNA form, the CDR3 reads TGCAGCGTAGAAGGGGGGAAAATCGCTTTCTTT. As protein: CSVEGGKIAFF.

The rearrangement links TRBV28 to TRBJ2-5, with 11 bases identical to TRBD2. The germline gives CDR1 MDHEN, CDR2 SYDVKM. The CDR3 extends over 16 amino acids. J lost 4 bases, V lost 4 bases, and 8 bases had no gene match. The CDR3 protein is CASSYSGRAGGETQYF. The CDR3 DNA reads as TGTGCCAGCAGTTATAGCGGGAGGGCCGGCGGAGAGACCCAGTACTTC.

The V and J genes are TRBV6-5 and TRBJ2-1, with D tentatively TRBD2 (6 bases). The V end lost 4 bases, the J end lost 9 bases, and 10 bases lay between the germline ends. Germline V gene lookup returns CDR1 MNHEY and CDR2 SVGAGI. The CDR3 runs 12 residues. The CDR3 region has the DNA TGTGCCAGCAGTTTTTTGGGGGGTGAGCAGTTCTTC. Residues: CASSFLGGEQFF.

J is TRBJ2-3 and V is TRBV14; TRBD1 aligns across 12 bases. CDR3 size: 17 residues. The ends lost 4 bases at V and 3 bases at J; junction bases unmatched: 8. The germline CDR1 and CDR2 sequences are SGHDN and FVKESK. For the CDR3, the DNA is TGTGCCAGCAGCCCCGGCCGGGACAGGGGGCGAACAGATACGCAGTATTTT. It encodes CASSPGRDRGRTDTQYF.

V is TRBV7-9 and J is TRBJ2-5; the D call may be TRBD1 or TRBD2 (6 bases each). Per germline, CDR1 SEHNR and CDR2 FQNEAQ (reference sequence). The ends were cut back, 5 bases at V and 5 bases at J, with 15 bases in the middle. The CDR3 contains 14 residues. The CDR3 DNA is TGTGCCAGCAGCCCAGGAGGGGGGTTGGAGACCCAGTACTTC. Translation: CASSPGGGLETQYF.

The genes are TRBV30 and TRBJ2-1, with TRBD2 identical over 8 bases. CDR1 and CDR2 from the germline V gene are GTSNPN and SVGIG (reference sequence). This CDR3 contains 16 residues. The junction had 11 bases not matched to a gene; V was cut back by 0 bases and J by 7 bases. Here the CDR3 reads CAWSVYELAVGNEQFF. The CDR3 DNA follows: TGTGCCTGGAGTGTTTATGAACTAGCGGTAGGAAATGAGCAGTTCTTC.

This chain connects TRBV7-2 to TRBJ1-4; 7 nucleotides agree with TRBD1. The CDR3 sequence is 16 residues long. The germline V gene encodes CDR1 SGHTA and CDR2 FQGNSA. Trimming cost V 5 bases and J 4 bases; bases outside gene matches: 10. CDR3 in amino acids: CASSHGRGRSNEKLFF. The CDR3 nucleotides read TGTGCCAGCAGCCATGGGAGGGGGCGGAGTAATGAAAAACTGTTTTTT.

This chain links TRBV28 with TRBJ1-2; TRBD1 matches 8 bases. Germline V gene data show CDR1 as MDHEN and CDR2 as SYDVKM. This CDR3 has 13 amino acids. The ends lost 4 bases at V and 7 bases at J; junction bases unmatched: 5. The CDR3 nucleotides are TGTGCCAGCAGTTCCGGGACAGGCGCTGGCTACACCTTC. This encodes CASSSGTGAGYTF.

This chain connects TRBV19 to TRBJ1-1, with D perhaps TRBD1 (6 bases). The V and J ends lost 3 bases and 11 bases respectively, with 19 bases between them. The CDR3 loop spans 14 amino acids. CDR1 and CDR2 from the germline V gene are LNHDA and SQIVND (reference sequence). CDR3 in amino acids: CASSIAWGAQRAFF. The CDR3 nucleotides read TGTGCCAGTAGTATCGCCTGGGGGGCCCAGAGGGCTTTCTTT.

The table lists this clone with many counts. The chain uses TRBV5-6 and TRBJ2-1; 15 nucleotides match TRBD2. V lost 4 bases and J lost 9; bases outside the gene matches: 17. The CDR3 spans 19 residues. CDR1 is SGHDT, CDR2 YYEEEE, per germline. This chain's CDR3 is CASSNGTSGRFFEHGEQFF. As DNA, the CDR3 is TGTGCCAGCAGCAACGGGACTAGCGGGAGGTTTTTCGAACACGGTGAGCAGTTCTTC.

This clone was observed a single time. The rearrangement links TRBV6-4 to TRBJ1-1; tentatively, D is TRBD1 (5 bases). The CDR3 spans 15 residues. Germline CDR1 reads MRHNA; CDR2 reads SNTAGT. Trimming removed 2 bases from V and 5 bases from J, with 15 bases in between. CDR3 DNA sequence: TGTGCCAGCAGTGACACCGACGGGGGAGGGACTGAAGCTTTCTTT. Translation: CASSDTDGGGTEAFF.

The V gene is TRBV15, the J gene TRBJ2-7; D remains ambiguous. V lost 0 bases and J 4 bases, leaving 7 bases between the germline ends. In germline, CDR1 is LNHNV, CDR2 YYDKDF (reference sequence). The CDR3 runs 13 residues. In DNA, the CDR3 is TGTGCCACCAGCAGAGACGCGACTTACGAGCAGTACTTC. Residues: CATSRDATYEQYF.